This T cell receptor beta chain is drawn from a study of OX40 agonist ivuxolimab in advanced cancers. Study-level information: Having had anti-PD-1, anti-PD-L1 or anti-CTLA-4 therapy before was allowed, and around 44% had some.

This clone was detected a few times. What it recognizes is unknown. Study observations and caveats: The specificity for antigen of the expanded peripheral T cells was not determined. Within 6 weeks, CD4+ and CD8+ blood T cells expanded clonally at 0.1 to 3.0 mg/kg.

Here immunoSEQ multiplex PCR was the method, and the copy in TCRdb shows in-frame clones only, minus some. The data contain tens of thousands of clones, 70% to 90% of them singletons. Germline values: CDR1 SGHNT, CDR2 YYREEE (reference sequence). Trimming stripped 0 bases from V and 10 bases from J, with 17 bases between. CDR3 size: 16 residues. Individuals having autoimmune disease history or systemic immunosuppression were not enrolled. This sequence joins TRBV5-4 and TRBJ1-6, with D possibly TRBD1 on 5 matching bases. The sample was CD4+ or CD8+ T cells sorted from blood, taken in a trial of the OX40 agonist ivuxolimab. This clonotype was obtained from an adult with an advanced solid tumor such as melanoma, head and neck, liver or kidney cancer. In DNA, the CDR3 is TGTGCCAGCAGCTTGGGCAGGGCCCTAGAAGGGTCACCCCTCCACTTT. Its protein is CASSLGRALEGSPLHF. The variable domain in full, with the rest retrieved from reference TRBV5-4 and TRBJ1-6, is ETGVTQSPTHLIKTRGQQVTLRCSSQSGHNTVSWYQQALGQGPQFIFQYYREEENGRGNFPPRFSGLQFPNYSSELNVNALELDDSALYLCASSLGRALEGSPLHFGNGTRLTVT.